These 17 T cell receptor beta chains were sequenced from one sample in a study of T cell responses to AZD1222 COVID-19 vaccine. Profiling relied on immunoSEQ multiplex PCR, and the TCRdb table lists in-frame clones only, not all of them. This sample has around 130,000 clones, with about 85% found just once. The sample consisted of peripheral blood, taken on day 0 of AZD1222 vaccination. These receptors were taken from an adult in good health.

The chain links TRBV4-1 to TRBJ2-3, with D perhaps matching TRBD2 (6 bases). Germline V gene sequence: CDR1 MGHRA, CDR2 YSYEKL. V dropped 7 bases and J dropped 2 bases, with 13 bases sitting between them. The CDR3 covers 14 residues. The CDR3 DNA reads TGCGCCAGCACCACCGGGACTTACACAGATACGCAGTATTTT. Its protein is CASTTGTYTDTQYF.

V gene TRBV6-5 combines with J gene TRBJ1-1; no reliable D call. Germline V gives CDR1 MNHEY, CDR2 SVGAGI. This CDR3 spans 14 amino acids. Between the trimmed V and J ends, which lost 6 bases and 3 bases, there was a span of 14 bases. In nucleotides, the CDR3 is TGTGCCAGCAGATTTTTGGGGAGAGACACTGAAGCTTTCTTT. Its protein is CASRFLGRDTEAFF.

This chain links TRBV28 with TRBJ1-2, with D tentatively TRBD1 (6 bases). CDR1 MDHEN and CDR2 SYDVKM come from the germline V gene. Trimming stripped 6 bases from V and 6 bases from J, with 14 bases between. CDR3 length: 13 residues. The CDR3 loop is CASRLDRNNGYTF. The CDR3, as DNA: TGTGCCAGCAGACTGGACAGAAACAATGGCTACACCTTC.

The rearrangement links TRBV27 to TRBJ2-6, with D maybe TRBD1 (6 bases). This CDR3 has 18 residues. The germline V and J ends were trimmed by 3 bases and 3 bases, with 18 bases remaining between them. Germline loops: CDR1 MNHEY, CDR2 SMNVEV (reference sequence). The CDR3 is CASSFRPGGEVGANVLTF. Written as DNA, the CDR3 is TGTGCCAGCAGTTTCCGGCCTGGGGGCGAAGTTGGGGCCAACGTCCTGACTTTC.

This chain connects TRBV2 to TRBJ2-3, with TRBD2 identical over 8 bases. Looked up from germline, CDR1 is SNHLY and CDR2 is FYNNEI. The CDR3 runs 16 residues. The ends lost 1 base at V and 2 bases at J; junction bases unmatched: 5. The CDR3 protein is CASSEGIAGLTDTQYF. The CDR3 DNA is TGTGCCAGCAGTGAAGGGATAGCGGGGCTCACAGATACGCAGTATTTT.

The gene calls are TRBV4-3 and TRBJ1-1; D is unclear. Germline V gives CDR1 LGHNA, CDR2 YSLEER. Trimming took 5 bases from V and 1 from J, leaving 8 bases between them. The CDR3 has 13 residues. CDR3 in amino acids: CASSKDRNTEAFF. In DNA, the CDR3 is TGCGCCAGCAGCAAGGATCGGAACACTGAAGCTTTCTTT.

V usage is TRBV19 and J usage is TRBJ2-7; 10 nucleotides match TRBD1. Germline V gene sequence: CDR1 LNHDA, CDR2 SQIVND (reference sequence). The CDR3 covers 14 residues. V shed 5 bases, J shed 5 bases, and the junction held 6 bases outside the gene matches. CDR3 sequence reads: CASSRGTGEDEQYF. As DNA, the CDR3 is TGTGCCAGTAGTCGAGGGACAGGGGAGGACGAGCAGTACTTC.

This chain connects TRBV4-1 to TRBJ2-7; TRBD2 agrees at 10 bases. The junction had 5 bases not matched to a gene; V was cut back by 2 bases and J by 7 bases. The CDR3 has 14 residues. Germline-derived CDR1 and CDR2 are MGHRA and YSYEKL. DNA for the CDR3: TGCGCCAGCAGCCAACTAGCGGGGGCCAGGGAGCAGTACTTC. Its protein product is CASSQLAGAREQYF.

CDR3: CASSTALLAGELFF. The CDR3 DNA reads TGTGCCAGCAGCACCGCCCTGCTGGCCGGGGAGCTGTTTTTT. This chain uses TRBV27 with TRBJ2-2; D is uncertain. The length of the CDR3 is 14 residues. The germline V gene encodes CDR1 MNHEY and CDR2 SMNVEV (reference sequence). Trimming removed 6 bases at V and 6 bases at J, with 14 bases between.

The chain carries TRBV27 and TRBJ1-2; the D gene is possibly TRBD1 (5 bases). CDR1 is MNHEY, CDR2 SMNVEV, per germline (reference sequence). The CDR3 totals 13 residues. V dropped 5 bases and J dropped 7 bases, with 14 bases sitting between them. The CDR3 sequence: CASSPRTGTGYTF. CDR3 DNA sequence: TGTGCCAGCAGTCCGCGGACTGGGACTGGCTACACCTTC.

The rearrangement joins TRBV27 to TRBJ2-6; D uncertain. Germline CDR1 reads MNHEY; CDR2 reads SMNVEV (reference sequence). V shed 3 bases and J shed 0 bases, with 12 bases lying between them. This CDR3 region has 17 residues. The CDR3 loop is CASSFTPLLSGANVLTF. DNA for the CDR3: TGTGCCAGCAGTTTTACGCCACTACTCTCTGGGGCCAACGTCCTGACTTTC.

The chain employs TRBV11-2 and TRBJ1-4; 9 positions match TRBD1. The germline V gene has CDR1 SGHAT and CDR2 FQNNGV. This CDR3 has 14 amino acids. The J segment lost 7 bases and the V segment lost 7 bases, leaving 7 bases of the junction unmatched. CDR3 bases: TGTGCCAGCACCATGACAGGGGGACGTGAAAAACTGTTTTTT. It codes for CASTMTGGREKLFF.

This sequence joins TRBV7-2 and TRBJ2-3; D call uncertain. Looked up from germline, CDR1 is SGHTA and CDR2 is FQGNSA. V dropped 3 bases and J dropped 5 bases, with 9 bases sitting between them. The CDR3 spans 13 residues. CDR3 loop: CASSFSSKDTQYF. CDR3 bases: TGTGCCAGCAGCTTTTCCTCTAAAGATACGCAGTATTTT. The full variable domain, rest sourced from reference TRBV7-2 and TRBJ2-3, is GAGVSQSPSNKVTEKGKDVELRCDPISGHTALYWYRQSLGQGLEFLIYFQGNSAPDKSGLPSDRFSAERTGGSVSTLTIQRTQQEDSAVYLCASSFSSKDTQYFGPGTRLTVL.

CDR3 bases: TGTGCCTGGGCCCCGGGACTAGCGGGGGGGTTTGACGCAGAGACCCAGTACTTC. This gives the protein CAWAPGLAGGFDAETQYF. This chain joins TRBV30 and TRBJ2-5; 16 bases are a match to TRBD2. The germline gives CDR1 GTSNPN, CDR2 SVGIG (reference sequence). Trimming removed 5 bases from V and 4 bases from J; junction bases left unmatched: 13. The CDR3 consists of 18 residues.

The V and J genes are TRBV3-1 (or the pseudogene TRBV3-2) and TRBJ2-7; TRBD1 agrees at 9 bases. Looked up from germline, CDR1 is LGHDT and CDR2 is YNNKEL (reference sequence). V was pared by 4 bases and J by 3 bases, with 1 base of the junction left unmatched. The CDR3 is 13 amino acids. In DNA form, the CDR3 reads TGTGCCAGCAGCCCGGGACAGGGCTACGAGCAGTACTTC. It specifies CASSPGQGYEQYF.

This clone was counted only a few times. This sequence joins TRBV3-1 (or the pseudogene TRBV3-2) and TRBJ2-7; weak D call: TRBD1 (6 bases). Trimming shortened V by 2 bases and J by 3 bases, and 11 bases separated the two germline ends. CDR1 is LGHDT, CDR2 YNNKEL, per germline (reference sequence). This CDR3 contains 14 residues. CDR3 in amino acids: CASSQYGQIYEQYF. CDR3 sequence (DNA): TGTGCCAGCAGCCAATATGGACAGATCTACGAGCAGTACTTC.

Here the CDR3 DNA reads TGTGCCAGCAGTTACGGATCGGGACCCTCCTACGAGCAGTACTTC. Protein: CASSYGSGPSYEQYF. V and J are TRBV6-5 and TRBJ2-7; D is perhaps TRBD1 or TRBD2 (5 bases each). Trimming took off 2 bases at V and 0 bases at J, with 11 bases between the two ends. The germline gives CDR1 MNHEY, CDR2 SVGAGI. The length of the CDR3 is 15 residues.